The 28 T cell receptor beta chains presented below share a single source sample, sequenced in a study of T cell responses to AZD1222 COVID-19 vaccine. Sequencing was performed with immunoSEQ multiplex PCR; in TCRdb, only in-frame clones are kept and a portion is missing. The data hold 150,000 to 200,000 clones, with more than 90% observed a single time. This material consisted of peripheral blood, taken on day 0 of AZD1222 vaccination. These receptors were taken from an adult in good health.

A single count supports this clone. V usage is TRBV6-6 and J usage is TRBJ2-7, with a possible D match to TRBD1 (5 bases). CDR3 size: 13 residues. Trimming removed 6 bases at V and 2 bases at J, with 11 bases between. CDR1 is MNHNY, CDR2 SVGAGI, per germline (reference sequence). CDR3 DNA: TGTGCCAGCAGACTCAGGGATCCCTACGAGCAGTACTTC. Its protein is CASRLRDPYEQYF.

V is TRBV6-5 and J is TRBJ1-1; 7 bases map to TRBD1. This CDR3 is built from 15 residues. With V trimmed by 4 bases and J by 3 bases, 8 bases remained unmatched. In germline, CDR1 is MNHEY, CDR2 SVGAGI. CDR3 DNA sequence: TGTGCCAGCAGTTTCAGTCAGGGGGGGGACACTGAAGCTTTCTTT. This gives the protein CASSFSQGGDTEAFF.

This chain connects TRBV5-1 to TRBJ2-1; the D gene is possibly TRBD1 (5 bases). The V and J ends lost 2 bases and 9 bases respectively, with 15 bases between them. This CDR3 contains 14 residues. Germline values: CDR1 SGHRS, CDR2 YFSETQ. The CDR3 region is CASSLLSPGFEQFF. In DNA form, the CDR3 reads TGCGCCAGCAGCTTATTGTCCCCAGGGTTTGAGCAGTTCTTC.

The chain joins TRBV7-6 to TRBJ1-3, with unresolved D. This CDR3 contains 15 residues. Per the germline V gene, CDR1 is SGHVS and CDR2 is FNYEAQ. Trimming removed 1 base at V and 0 bases at J, with 7 bases between. The CDR3 region has the DNA TGTGCCAGCAGCTTAGATCTGAGCTCTGGAAACACCATATATTTT. This translates into CASSLDLSSGNTIYF.

The V gene is TRBV5-1, the J gene TRBJ2-3; a weak D match, TRBD1 (6 bases). Germline CDR1 reads SGHRS; CDR2 reads YFSETQ. Trimming pared 5 bases from V and 5 bases from J, leaving 15 bases between. This CDR3 spans 14 amino acids. In DNA form, the CDR3 reads TGCGCCAGCAGTCAGCAGGGGACGATAGATACGCAGTATTTT. This codes for CASSQQGTIDTQYF.

The chain has TRBV5-4 and TRBJ1-1; D is undetermined. The CDR3 has 12 residues. With 2 bases removed from V and 5 bases from J, the gap between germline ends came to 7 bases. Looked up from germline, CDR1 is SGHNT and CDR2 is YYREEE (reference sequence). The CDR3 sequence is CASSFDGTEAFF. CDR3 bases: TGTGCCAGCAGCTTCGACGGGACTGAAGCTTTCTTT.

This chain links TRBV3-1 (or the pseudogene TRBV3-2) with TRBJ1-1; the D is unclear. This CDR3 has 14 residues. CDR1 is LGHDT, CDR2 YNNKEL, per germline (reference sequence). V was clipped by 0 bases and J by 3 bases, with 8 bases between them. This CDR3 is CASSQEVRYTEAFF. CDR3 sequence (DNA): TGTGCCAGCAGCCAAGAGGTTCGATACACTGAAGCTTTCTTT.

This clone is a singleton in its sample. The chain joins TRBV6-5 to TRBJ1-3; D unclear. CDR3 length: 13 amino acids. Looked up from germline, CDR1 is MNHEY and CDR2 is SVGAGI. V was pared by 6 bases and J by 3 bases, with 9 bases between. CDR3 sequence: CASSPTLGNTIYF. The CDR3 DNA reads TGTGCCAGCAGCCCGACACTTGGAAACACCATATATTTT.

The chain uses TRBV5-1 and TRBJ2-7, with D perhaps being TRBD1 or TRBD2 (5 bases each). In germline, CDR1 is SGHRS, CDR2 YFSETQ. Trimming took 4 bases from V and 4 from J, leaving 15 bases between them. This CDR3 has 14 residues. CDR3 in DNA: TGCGCCAGCAGCCCCGCCCCAGGGACGTACGAGCAGTACTTC. Its protein product is CASSPAPGTYEQYF. The whole variable domain, filled in from reference TRBV5-1 and TRBJ2-7, reads KAGVTQTPRYLIKTRGQQVTLSCSPISGHRSVSWYQQTPGQGLQFLFEYFSETQRNKGNFPGRFSGRQFSNSRSEMNVSTLELGDSALYLCASSPAPGTYEQYFGPGTRLTVT.

The chain has TRBV5-4 and TRBJ2-2; possible D gene TRBD2, 6 bases. Germline V CDR1 and CDR2: SGHNT, YYREEE (reference sequence). The CDR3 loop spans 15 amino acids. Trimming shortened V by 2 bases and J by 6 bases, and 14 bases separated the two germline ends. CDR3 in DNA: TGTGCCAGCAGCTTTCTAGGAGCGGGTCCCGGGGAGCTGTTTTTT. This encodes CASSFLGAGPGELFF.

The V and J genes are TRBV5-5 and TRBJ1-3; 7 nucleotides line up with TRBD1. V dropped 4 bases and J dropped 0; count of bases not matched to a gene: 7. There are 16 residues in the CDR3. CDR1 and CDR2 (germline): SGHKS, YYEKEE (reference sequence). CDR3 residues: CASSEGQVISGNTIYF. CDR3 nucleotides: TGTGCCAGCAGCGAAGGACAGGTCATCTCTGGAAACACCATATATTTT.

J is TRBJ1-6 and V is TRBV14, with 8 bases matching TRBD1. The germline CDR1 and CDR2 sequences are SGHDN and FVKESK. This CDR3 comprises 18 residues. V trimming: 1 base; J trimming: 7 bases; junction bases outside the gene matches: 12. The CDR3 spells CASSQVPFVTGDNSPLHF. Here the CDR3 DNA reads TGTGCCAGCAGCCAAGTTCCATTCGTGACAGGGGACAATTCACCCCTCCACTTT.

The chain uses TRBV6-4 and TRBJ1-1; D uncertain. The CDR3 spans 11 residues. Germline V gene data show CDR1 as MRHNA and CDR2 as SNTAGT. V was trimmed by 5 bases and J by 11 bases, leaving 12 bases between them. The chain's CDR3 is CASSKGRCAFF. As DNA, the CDR3 is TGTGCCAGCAGTAAAGGAAGGTGTGCTTTCTTT.

V usage is TRBV6-1 and J usage is TRBJ1-1; tentative D call: TRBD1 (5 bases). This CDR3 spans 14 amino acids. V dropped 2 bases and J dropped 5 bases, with 12 bases sitting between them. Germline CDR1 reads MNHNS; CDR2 reads SASEGT. The CDR3 region has the DNA TGTGCCAGCAGTGAATTCTGGGGGAGAACTGAAGCTTTCTTT. Encoded protein: CASSEFWGRTEAFF.

The chain recombines TRBV5-1 with TRBJ2-5, with 8 positions matching TRBD1. The CDR3 extends over 17 amino acids. Looked up from germline, CDR1 is SGHRS and CDR2 is YFSETQ. V lost 1 base and J lost 2; bases outside the gene matches: 10. CDR3 coding DNA: TGCGCCAGCAGCTTGCCGGGACAGGACCCATGGCAAGAGACCCAGTACTTC. Translated: CASSLPGQDPWQETQYF.

The chain couples TRBV12-5 to TRBJ1-1, with unresolved D. Germline V CDR1 and CDR2: LGHNT, FRNRAP. Trimming left V 6 bases short and J 6 bases short, with 14 bases between. The CDR3 covers 13 residues. CDR3 sequence reads: CASGWTSSAEAFF. The CDR3 region has the DNA TGTGCTAGTGGGTGGACCTCGTCAGCTGAAGCTTTCTTT.

This rearrangement joins TRBV6-5 to TRBJ2-3, with 7 positions matching TRBD1. Germline values: CDR1 MNHEY, CDR2 SVGAGI. The trim removed 6 bases at V and 0 bases at J, leaving 6 bases unmatched. The CDR3 sequence is 15 residues long. The CDR3 here is CASSPIGGSTDTQYF. The CDR3 nucleotides read TGTGCCAGCAGCCCAATAGGGGGCAGCACAGATACGCAGTATTTT.

The rearrangement joins TRBV2 to TRBJ2-3; 7 bases fit TRBD1. The CDR3 spans 14 residues. V lost 6 bases, J lost 0 bases, and 3 bases stayed unmatched. Germline V gives CDR1 SNHLY, CDR2 FYNNEI. The CDR3 loop reads CASRAQGSTDTQYF. CDR3 sequence (DNA): TGTGCCAGCAGAGCACAGGGGAGCACAGATACGCAGTATTTT.

The V and J genes are TRBV6-4 and TRBJ2-4; tentative D call: TRBD2 (6 bases). Trimming took off 6 bases at V and 0 bases at J, with 18 bases between the two ends. The CDR3 is 17 residues long. Germline CDR1 reads MRHNA; CDR2 reads SNTAGT. The CDR3 DNA reads as TGTGCCAGCAGGGGACTGGGCGGATCTCTAGCCAAAAACATTCAGTACTTC. Its translation is CASRGLGGSLAKNIQYF.

This clone has just a few counts. This rearrangement joins TRBV6-5 to TRBJ2-1; D is possibly TRBD2 (6 bases). V lost 2 bases to trimming and J lost 3 bases, with 11 bases between them. The germline V gene has CDR1 MNHEY and CDR2 SVGAGI. This CDR3 is 15 amino acids long. The CDR3 spells CASSYRPSDYNEQFF. In nucleotides, the CDR3 is TGTGCCAGCAGTTACCGCCCTAGCGACTACAATGAGCAGTTCTTC.

The rearrangement joins TRBV29-1 to TRBJ2-1; 8 bases map to TRBD2. Germline V gene lookup returns CDR1 SQVTM and CDR2 ANQGSEA. Germline trimming cut 6 bases from V and 1 base from J; bases unmatched to any gene: 11. CDR3 length: 16 amino acids. In nucleotides, the CDR3 is TGCAGCGTCGAGTCAGCGAGCGGGAGATCCTACAATGAGCAGTTCTTC. This translates into CSVESASGRSYNEQFF.

The V gene is TRBV5-6, the J gene TRBJ1-3; tentative D call: TRBD1 (5 bases). CDR1 and CDR2 (germline): SGHDT, YYEEEE. The CDR3 is made up of 15 amino acids. Trimming removed 2 bases at V and 0 bases at J, with 9 bases between. The CDR3, as DNA: TGTGCCAGCAGCTTTGTGGGGGACTCTGGAAACACCATATATTTT. This gives the protein CASSFVGDSGNTIYF. Full variable domain (missing parts from reference TRBV5-6 and TRBJ1-3): DAGVTQSPTHLIKTRGQQVTLRCSPKSGHDTVSWYQQALGQGPQFIFQYYEEEERQRGNFPDRFSGHQFPNYSSELNVNALLLGDSALYLCASSFVGDSGNTIYFGEGSWLTVV.

V and J are TRBV27 and TRBJ2-7, with D uncertain. CDR1 is MNHEY and CDR2 is SMNVEV in the germline V gene (reference sequence). CDR3 length: 12 residues. Trimming took off 3 bases at V and 3 bases at J, with 6 bases between the two ends. This CDR3 is CASSFSGYEQYF. Here the CDR3 DNA reads TGTGCCAGCAGTTTTTCAGGCTACGAGCAGTACTTC.

The chain couples TRBV19 to TRBJ1-2; D not certain. The germline gives CDR1 LNHDA, CDR2 SQIVND (reference sequence). The CDR3 is made up of 14 amino acids. The CDR3 is CASRPGSTVYGYTF. The CDR3 DNA follows: TGTGCTTCGAGGCCAGGCTCAACAGTCTATGGCTACACCTTC.

J is TRBJ1-2 and V is TRBV6-5; TRBD1 aligns across 7 bases. With V trimmed by 0 bases and J by 2 bases, 6 bases remained unmatched. The germline gives CDR1 MNHEY, CDR2 SVGAGI. The length of the CDR3 is 16 residues. The CDR3 DNA reads as TGTGCCAGCAGTTACTCGACAGGGCCCCTAAACTATGGCTACACCTTC. Translated: CASSYSTGPLNYGYTF.

This clone was found once. V and J are TRBV30 and TRBJ1-1, with unresolved D. The CDR3 totals 14 residues. Deletions cut 0 bases from V and 1 base from J, with 9 bases between. Germline CDR1 is GTSNPN and CDR2 is SVGIG (reference sequence). The CDR3 DNA reads TGTGCCTGGAGTGTACGGGGAGCGAACACTGAAGCTTTCTTT. This sequence encodes CAWSVRGANTEAFF.

The count of this clone is one. The gene calls are TRBV30 and TRBJ1-2, with 7 positions matching TRBD1. V shed 2 bases, J shed 8 bases, and the junction held 11 bases outside the gene matches. The germline V gene has CDR1 GTSNPN and CDR2 SVGIG (reference sequence). The CDR3 has 14 residues. The CDR3, as DNA: TGTGCCTGGAGTAGAGACAGGGCCCGGAGGGGCTACACCTTC. It yields the protein CAWSRDRARRGYTF.

The chain links TRBV2 to TRBJ1-2; D remains unclear. The CDR3 extends over 12 amino acids. Germline V lookup: CDR1 SNHLY, CDR2 FYNNEI. V was trimmed by 8 bases and J by 5 bases, leaving 12 bases between them. The CDR3 protein is CASVEGAYGYTF. DNA of the CDR3: TGTGCCAGCGTTGAGGGAGCGTATGGCTACACCTTC.